The 25 T cell receptor beta chains below all came from one sample that was sequenced in a study of T cell repertoires in cytomegalovirus infection. TCRdb called the reads again in MiXCR, with one record for every CDR3 protein. Among some 220,000 distinct CDR3 sequences listed, over 9% were seen once. Sequenced sample: PBMCs. These receptors were collected from a human donor in good health (CMV status not recorded). Some clones in this sample may be carry-over from other donors' samples.

This clonotype was detected many times. This chain joins TRBV6-1 and TRBJ2-7; D is uncertain. The V end was cut by 5 bases, the J end by 3 bases, with 14 bases between. CDR1 MNHNS and CDR2 SASEGT come from the germline V gene. The CDR3 has 14 residues. CDR3 loop: CASSSRTNNYEQYF. The CDR3, as DNA: TGTGCCAGCAGTTCTAGGACCAACAACTACGAGCAGTACTTC.

This clonotype was recorded at least ten times. This chain links TRBV19 with TRBJ1-2; 9 bases map to TRBD1. Looked up from germline, CDR1 is LNHDA and CDR2 is SQIVND (reference sequence). The CDR3 extends over 12 amino acids. Trimming removed 9 bases from V and 8 bases from J; junction bases left unmatched: 7. CDR3 nucleotide sequence: TGTGCCAGCGGTTACAGGGGGCGCGGCTACACCTTC. The encoded protein is CASGYRGRGYTF. Using reference TRBV19 and TRBJ1-2 for the parts outside the CDR3, the full variable domain is DGGITQSPKYLFRKEGQNVTLSCEQNLNHDAMYWYRQDPGQGLRLIYYSQIVNDFQKGDIAEGYSVSREKKESFPLTVTSAQKNPTAFYLCASGYRGRGYTFGSGTRLTVV.

This clonotype turned up a few times. The chain carries TRBV29-1 and TRBJ2-3; maybe TRBD2 (5 bases). CDR3 size: 14 residues. With 5 bases removed from V and 4 bases from J, the gap between germline ends came to 16 bases. CDR1 is SQVTM and CDR2 is ANQGSEA in the germline V gene. The CDR3 DNA reads TGCAGCGTTCGATTAAAGAGGGTCCCAGATACGCAGTATTTT. It codes for CSVRLKRVPDTQYF.

In the case of this clonotype: The final CDR3 position lacks the conserved phenylalanine or tryptophan, pointing to a likely read error. This chain connects TRBV28 to TRBJ2-4; the D gene is possibly TRBD1 (6 bases). Trimming removed 6 bases from V and 0 bases from J, with 9 bases in between. The germline gives CDR1 MDHEN, CDR2 SYDVKM. CDR3 length equals 14 residues. The CDR3 loop reads CASRDSLAKNIQYL. The DNA for the CDR3 is TGTGCCAGCAGGGACAGTCTAGCCAAAAACATTCAGTACTTG.

This clonotype came up a few times. The J gene is TRBJ1-1, the V gene TRBV19, with D unresolved. Trimming cost V 6 bases and J 8 bases, with 19 bases left between them. The length of the CDR3 is 14 residues. From germline, CDR1 is LNHDA and CDR2 SQIVND (reference sequence). CDR3 nucleotides: TGTGCCAGTAGGCAGGAACCCCCAGTGGGAGAAGCTTTCTTT. The encoded protein is CASRQEPPVGEAFF.

This clonotype showed up just a few times. The rearrangement joins TRBV11-2 to TRBJ2-1; possibly TRBD2 for D (5 bases). Germline assignment: CDR1 SGHAT and CDR2 FQNNGV. The CDR3 length is 13 residues. Trimming took 2 bases from V and 9 from J, leaving 11 bases between them. The CDR3 is CASSLLRVGEQFF. The CDR3, as DNA: TGTGCCAGCAGCTTATTGCGGGTCGGTGAGCAGTTCTTC.

This clonotype was recorded at least ten times. This chain joins TRBV7-6 and TRBJ2-3; tentatively, D is TRBD1 (6 bases). Germline CDR1 reads SGHVS; CDR2 reads FNYEAQ. V lost 3 bases and J 4 bases, leaving 14 bases between the germline ends. This CDR3 has 15 amino acids. The CDR3 DNA sequence: TGTGCCAGCAGCTTTCAGGGGTCGGGCGCAGATACGCAGTATTTT. Translated, it gives CASSFQGSGADTQYF.

This clonotype was observed a few times. The rearrangement links TRBV20-1 to TRBJ2-3; possibly TRBD2 for D (5 bases). Trimming took 5 bases from V and 2 from J, leaving 11 bases between them. The CDR3 loop spans 13 amino acids. Per the germline V gene, CDR1 is DFQATT and CDR2 is SNEGSKA (reference sequence). Written as DNA, the CDR3 is TGCAGTGCTCCGACTACCTTCACAGATACGCAGTATTTT. Protein product: CSAPTTFTDTQYF.

This clonotype was found a few times. The genes are TRBV10-3 and TRBJ2-2, with a tentative D call TRBD1 (6 bases). V was trimmed by 2 bases and J by 3 bases, leaving 10 bases between them. The CDR3 runs 15 residues. Germline V CDR1 and CDR2: ENHRY, SYGVKD. The CDR3 DNA reads TGTGCCATCAGTGAGGGCAGGGGAGACACCGGGGAGCTGTTTTTT. Protein product: CAISEGRGDTGELFF.

This clonotype was seen many times. The V and J genes are TRBV7-2 and TRBJ2-7; D remains ambiguous. This CDR3 has 13 residues. Germline CDR1 is SGHTA and CDR2 is FQGNSA. The V gene lost 5 bases and the J gene lost 3 bases, with 11 bases spanning the gap. CDR3 DNA sequence: TGTGCCAGCAGCCTACCGGATCACTACGAGCAGTACTTC. Translated: CASSLPDHYEQYF.

This clonotype was observed at least ten times. The rearrangement links TRBV7-2 to TRBJ1-4; weak D call: TRBD1 (5 bases). The germline V gene encodes CDR1 SGHTA and CDR2 FQGNSA. CDR3 length equals 16 residues. Between the trimmed V and J ends, which lost 4 bases and 0 bases, there was a span of 12 bases. The CDR3 region has the DNA TGTGCCAGCAGCTCGAGGGACGTAGCAACTAATGAAAAACTGTTTTTT. Its translation: CASSSRDVATNEKLFF.

The chain employs TRBV5-5 and TRBJ1-3; D is perhaps TRBD1 (5 bases). Trimming removed 0 bases from V and 2 bases from J, with 12 bases in between. The CDR3 length is 16 residues. Germline V gene sequence: CDR1 SGHKS, CDR2 YYEKEE (reference sequence). The CDR3 here is CASSLDGTITGNTIYF. In DNA, the CDR3 is TGTGCCAGCAGCTTGGACGGGACCATTACTGGAAACACCATATATTTT.

Many counts were recorded for this clonotype. CDR3 nucleotide sequence: TGTGCCAGCAGCTTATCCGTGACAGGGGGCTACGAGCAGTACTTC. As protein: CASSLSVTGGYEQYF. The V gene is TRBV7-2, the J gene TRBJ2-7; 9 bases are a match to TRBD1. This CDR3 contains 15 residues. V lost 2 bases and J lost 3; bases outside the gene matches: 5. Germline-derived CDR1 and CDR2 are SGHTA and FQGNSA.

In this sample, this clonotype turned up many times. This chain links TRBV7-8 with TRBJ2-7, with no clear D. The germline V gene has CDR1 SGHVS and CDR2 FQNEAQ. The CDR3 totals 14 residues. With 1 base removed from V and 2 bases from J, the gap between germline ends came to 9 bases. Here the CDR3 reads CASSLGRFTYEQYF. DNA of the CDR3: TGTGCCAGCAGCTTAGGGCGCTTTACCTACGAGCAGTACTTC.

This clonotype has ten or more counts. The J gene is TRBJ1-4, the V gene TRBV12-3 or TRBV12-4; TRBD1 matches 9 bases. V was pared by 6 bases and J by 8 bases, with 7 bases of the junction left unmatched. The CDR3 has 14 amino acids. CDR3 loop: CASSTTGGGEKLFF. The CDR3 DNA sequence: TGTGCCAGCAGCACGACAGGGGGTGGAGAAAAACTGTTTTTT.

This clonotype was counted many times. V and J are TRBV6-6 and TRBJ2-5, with TRBD1 as a possible D gene (7 bases). The CDR3 extends over 12 amino acids. With 5 bases removed from V and 6 bases from J, the gap between germline ends came to 10 bases. CDR1 and CDR2 (germline): MNHNY, SVGAGI (reference sequence). Here the CDR3 DNA reads TGTGCCAGCAGTCCAGGGGGGAAGACCCAGTACTTC. It is translated as CASSPGGKTQYF.

CDR3 sequence reads: CASSRITGTDTQYF. The CDR3 DNA reads as TGCGCCAGCAGCCGCATAACGGGCACAGATACGCAGTATTTT. The J gene is TRBJ2-3, the V gene TRBV4-3; D ambiguous. The length of the CDR3 is 14 residues. Trimming left V 4 bases short and J 1 base short, with 9 bases between. In germline, CDR1 is LGHNA, CDR2 YSLEER.

In this sample, this clonotype turned up many times. The rearrangement links TRBV28 to TRBJ1-1; a possible D gene is TRBD1 (5 bases). Germline V gene data show CDR1 as MDHEN and CDR2 as SYDVKM. Trimming removed 3 bases at V and 1 base at J, with 9 bases between. The CDR3 spans 14 residues. CDR3: CASSFRQTNTEAFF. CDR3 sequence (DNA): TGTGCCAGCAGTTTTAGACAGACGAACACTGAAGCTTTCTTT.

This clonotype was observed many times. V gene TRBV20-1 combines with J gene TRBJ1-2, with D possibly TRBD1 on 6 matching bases. V was shortened by 0 bases and J by 4 bases, with 15 bases between the two germline ends. The germline V gene has CDR1 DFQATT and CDR2 SNEGSKA (reference sequence). The CDR3 is 15 residues long. Here the CDR3 DNA reads TGCAGTGCTAGAGATAAGAGTACAGGGACCTATGGCTACACCTTC. It translates to CSARDKSTGTYGYTF.

This clonotype was counted at least ten times. This rearrangement joins TRBV7-2 to TRBJ2-1; a weak D match, TRBD2 (6 bases). The germline gives CDR1 SGHTA, CDR2 FQGNSA. V was shortened by 5 bases and J by 8 bases, with 16 bases between the two germline ends. The CDR3 contains 14 residues. The CDR3 DNA follows: TGTGCCAGCAGCCCGAGACTAGTACATCATGAGCAGTTCTTC. Translating it yields CASSPRLVHHEQFF. The complete variable domain, with remaining parts taken from reference TRBV7-2 and TRBJ2-1, reads GAGVSQSPSNKVTEKGKDVELRCDPISGHTALYWYRQSLGQGLEFLIYFQGNSAPDKSGLPSDRFSAERTGGSVSTLTIQRTQQEDSAVYLCASSPRLVHHEQFFGPGTRLTVL.

This clonotype was seen repeatedly, ten times or more. This chain joins TRBV5-1 and TRBJ2-7; TRBD1 aligns across 8 bases. V trimming: 1 base; J trimming: 3 bases; junction bases outside the gene matches: 15. This CDR3 is 18 amino acids long. Germline lookup yields CDR1 SGHRS and CDR2 YFSETQ. The CDR3 spells CASSLWPKTGAENYEQYF. In nucleotides, the CDR3 is TGCGCCAGCAGCTTGTGGCCTAAGACAGGGGCGGAAAACTACGAGCAGTACTTC.

The table lists this clonotype with a few counts. The chain is built from TRBV15 and TRBJ2-2; no clear D gene. The V and J ends lost 1 base and 0 bases respectively, with 12 bases between them. Germline CDR1 reads LNHNV; CDR2 reads YYDKDF (reference sequence). The CDR3 extends over 17 amino acids. The CDR3 DNA is TGTGCCACCAGCAGAGCCGGGCTATATTCGAACACCGGGGAGCTGTTTTTT. It codes for CATSRAGLYSNTGELFF.

This clonotype was found many times. The chain recombines TRBV24-1 with TRBJ2-5, with TRBD1 identical over 8 bases. V trimming: 4 bases; J trimming: 3 bases; junction bases outside the gene matches: 3. The CDR3 is made up of 14 amino acids. Germline V CDR1 and CDR2: KGHDR, SFDVKD. CDR3 residues: CATSEGTGKETQYF. The DNA for the CDR3 is TGTGCCACCAGTGAGGGGACAGGAAAAGAGACCCAGTACTTC.

About this clonotype: This may come from a read error, since a much larger clone is one base off. The J gene is TRBJ1-1, the V gene TRBV7-2; TRBD1 matches at 7 bases. Germline CDR1 SGHTA, CDR2 FQGNSA. V shed 10 bases and J 1 base; nucleotides not matched to a gene: 9. The CDR3 is made up of 14 amino acids. CDR3 bases: TGTGCCATCGAACCGACAGGGACGAACACTGAAGCTTTCTTT. As protein: CAIEPTGTNTEAFF.

This clonotype came up many times. The chain combines TRBV7-2 with TRBJ2-3; 10 bases fit TRBD1. Trimming at V came to 5 bases and at J to 1 base, leaving 9 bases not matched to a gene. The V gene's germline CDR1 is SGHTA and CDR2 FQGNSA. This CDR3 has 17 residues. The CDR3 DNA reads TGTGCCAGCAGCCAAAGGGGGACAGGGGTTCGCACAGATACGCAGTATTTT. Protein sequence: CASSQRGTGVRTDTQYF.